This entry lists 15 T cell receptor beta chains sequenced from one sample in a study of T-cell memory formation after mild COVID-19. TCRdb reprocessed the 5' RACE reads via MiXCR and lists one record per CDR3 protein. The profile shows more than 250,000 distinct CDR3 sequences, around 15% of them singletons. The sample consisted of PBMCs or a T cell subset sorted from them (not recorded which). Source of these receptors: a man younger than 35 who had mild COVID-19 (a few samples of this study predate the infection). Cell type and time point are not known.

V is TRBV6-5 and J is TRBJ2-7; 8 bases align to TRBD1. With 0 bases clipped from V and 3 bases from J, the junction kept 4 bases outside the gene matches. The CDR3 is made up of 15 amino acids. Germline V lookup: CDR1 MNHEY, CDR2 SVGAGI. This CDR3 reads CASSYSSQGVYEQYF. CDR3 nucleotide sequence: TGTGCCAGCAGTTACTCGTCACAGGGGGTCTACGAGCAGTACTTC.

V and J are TRBV6-5 and TRBJ2-7; D might be TRBD1 (5 bases). V lost 4 bases, J lost 2 bases, and 12 bases lay in between. Germline V lookup: CDR1 MNHEY, CDR2 SVGAGI. This CDR3 has 14 residues. Here the CDR3 DNA reads TGTGCCAGCAGTTCAACAGGCCTAGCCTACGAGCAGTACTTC. It encodes CASSSTGLAYEQYF.

This clonotype came up a few times. The rearrangement links TRBV11-2 to TRBJ2-5; 7 bases match TRBD1. This CDR3 is built from 14 residues. CDR1 is SGHAT and CDR2 is FQNNGV in the germline V gene. V lost 5 bases to trimming and J lost 4 bases; unmatched junction nucleotides: 7. The CDR3 DNA is TGTGCCAGCAGCCCCGAAGGGACAGTAGAGACCCAGTACTTC. Protein: CASSPEGTVETQYF.

This clonotype was seen a few times. CDR3 sequence: CASSNGQGPKAFF. CDR3 DNA: TGTGCCAGCAGCAATGGACAGGGACCTAAAGCTTTCTTT. The V call is TRBV6-4, the J call TRBJ1-1, with 8 nucleotides matching TRBD1. V was clipped by 6 bases and J by 9 bases; unmatched bases: 9. This CDR3 has 13 residues. Germline CDR1 MRHNA, CDR2 SNTAGT.

This clonotype occurred many times. V and J are TRBV6-4 and TRBJ2-6, with D maybe TRBD2 (6 bases). The V end was cut by 7 bases, the J end by 0 bases, with 19 bases between. This CDR3 region has 18 residues. Germline V CDR1 and CDR2: MRHNA, SNTAGT. CDR3 residues: CASTPSGASLSGANVLTF. The CDR3, as DNA: TGTGCCAGCACACCTTCGGGAGCTTCCCTCTCTGGGGCCAACGTCCTGACTTTC.

J is TRBJ1-2 and V is TRBV4-3, with 9 bases lining up with TRBD1. The V segment lost 1 base and the J segment 4 bases; nucleotides outside the gene matches: 4. Germline V gene sequence: CDR1 LGHNA, CDR2 YSLEER. This CDR3 is 15 amino acids long. The CDR3 is CASSQGTGVGYGYTF. DNA for the CDR3: TGCGCCAGCAGCCAAGGGACAGGGGTGGGCTATGGCTACACCTTC.

Only a few counts were recorded for this clonotype. V is TRBV24-1 and J is TRBJ1-5, with D possibly being TRBD1 (5 bases). Deletions cut 2 bases from V and 1 base from J, with 11 bases between. CDR1 is KGHDR and CDR2 is SFDVKD in the germline V gene. This CDR3 comprises 16 residues. CDR3 nucleotides: TGTGCCACCAGTGATTCCCGGGGGGGAAGCAATCAGCCCCAGCATTTT. Translation: CATSDSRGGSNQPQHF.

The gene calls are TRBV6-5 and TRBJ1-2; D might be TRBD1 (5 bases). The CDR3 consists of 11 residues. Germline V gene sequence: CDR1 MNHEY, CDR2 SVGAGI. Deletions cut 6 bases from V and 5 bases from J, with 7 bases between. DNA for the CDR3: TGTGCCAGCAGGGCAGGGTATGGCTACACCTTC. Translated, it gives CASRAGYGYTF.

This clonotype was detected a few times. This sequence joins TRBV20-1 and TRBJ2-3, with 10 bases that match TRBD2. J lost 0 bases, V lost 6 bases, and 6 bases had no gene match. Germline CDR1 reads DFQATT; CDR2 reads SNEGSKA (reference sequence). This CDR3 is built from 15 residues. CDR3 residues: CSALLAGGSTDTQYF. CDR3 nucleotide sequence: TGCAGTGCCCTATTAGCGGGGGGAAGCACAGATACGCAGTATTTT.

The V call is TRBV4-1, the J call TRBJ2-7; 14 nucleotides agree with TRBD2. CDR1 and CDR2 (germline): MGHRA, YSYEKL. This CDR3 comprises 14 residues. With V trimmed by 2 bases and J by 9 bases, 3 bases remained unmatched. The CDR3 is CASSQPGLAGAQYV. For the CDR3, the DNA is TGCGCCAGCAGCCAACCGGGACTAGCGGGGGCGCAGTACGTC.

This chain connects TRBV5-1 to TRBJ1-2; 8 nucleotides align to TRBD1. The CDR3 runs 16 residues. Germline lookup yields CDR1 SGHRS and CDR2 YFSETQ. V lost 4 bases, J lost 0 bases, and 8 bases stayed unmatched. For the CDR3, the DNA is TGCGCCAGCAGCCCAGGACAGGGCCAAGCTAACTATGGCTACACCTTC. This gives the protein CASSPGQGQANYGYTF. Complete variable domain (other parts from reference TRBV5-1 and TRBJ1-2): KAGVTQTPRYLIKTRGQQVTLSCSPISGHRSVSWYQQTPGQGLQFLFEYFSETQRNKGNFPGRFSGRQFSNSRSEMNVSTLELGDSALYLCASSPGQGQANYGYTFGSGTRLTVV.

This clonotype occurred a few times. J is TRBJ2-7 and V is TRBV4-2, with D perhaps matching TRBD2 (6 bases). Trimming stripped 2 bases from V and 2 bases from J, with 16 bases between. Germline assignment: CDR1 LGHNA and CDR2 YNFKEQ. The CDR3 is 16 residues long. The CDR3 DNA reads as TGTGCCAGCAGCCAAAATCAGGGAGGTTTCACCTACGAGCAGTACTTC. Residues: CASSQNQGGFTYEQYF.

The V gene is TRBV4-3, the J gene TRBJ1-2, with D possibly TRBD1 on 5 matching bases. Trimming shortened V by 2 bases and J by 6 bases, and 16 bases separated the two germline ends. This CDR3 is built from 15 residues. In germline, CDR1 is LGHNA, CDR2 YSLEER. The CDR3 coding sequence is TGCGCCAGCAGCCAACCGGGACGTACTTGGCATGGCTACACCTTC. Encoded protein: CASSQPGRTWHGYTF.

In this sample, this clonotype turned up a few times. The V and J genes are TRBV29-1 and TRBJ1-1; D call uncertain. Germline assignment: CDR1 SQVTM and CDR2 ANQGSEA. The CDR3 extends over 12 amino acids. CDR3 sequence (DNA): TGCACGGGGTCCCGCATGAACACTGAAGCTTTCTTT. Amino acids: CTGSRMNTEAFF. Full variable domain (remainder filled in from reference TRBV29-1 and TRBJ1-1): SAVISQKPSRDICQRGTSLTIQCQVDSQVTMMFWYRQQPGQSLTLIATANQGSEATYESGFVIDKFPISRPNLTFSTLTVSNMSPEDSSIYLCTGSRMNTEAFFGQGTRLTVV.

This chain joins TRBV7-9 and TRBJ1-2, with a weak D call TRBD1 (6 bases). Germline values: CDR1 SEHNR, CDR2 FQNEAQ (reference sequence). Trimming stripped 5 bases from V and 2 bases from J, with 15 bases between. CDR3 length equals 15 residues. CDR3 in amino acids: CASSQDSEINYGYTF. DNA of the CDR3: TGTGCCAGCAGCCAGGACAGCGAGATAAACTATGGCTACACCTTC.